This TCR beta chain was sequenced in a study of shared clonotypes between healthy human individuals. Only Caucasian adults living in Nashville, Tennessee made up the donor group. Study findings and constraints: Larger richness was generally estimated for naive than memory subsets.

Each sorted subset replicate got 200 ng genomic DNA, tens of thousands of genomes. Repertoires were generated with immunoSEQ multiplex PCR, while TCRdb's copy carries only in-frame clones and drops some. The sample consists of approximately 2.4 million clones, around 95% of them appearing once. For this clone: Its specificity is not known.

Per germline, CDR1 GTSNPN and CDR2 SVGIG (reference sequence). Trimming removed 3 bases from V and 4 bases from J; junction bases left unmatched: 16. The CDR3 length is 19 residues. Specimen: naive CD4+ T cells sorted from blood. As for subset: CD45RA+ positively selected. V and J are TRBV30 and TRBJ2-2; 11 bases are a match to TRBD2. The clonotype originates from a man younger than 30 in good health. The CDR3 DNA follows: TGTGCCTGGAGCACCCTTAGCGGGAGGGCCGTTAGCAGCACCGGGGAGCTGTTTTTT. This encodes CAWSTLSGRAVSSTGELFF. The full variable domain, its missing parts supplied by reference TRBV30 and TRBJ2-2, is SQTIHQWPATLVQPVGSPLSLECTVEGTSNPNLYWYRQAAGRGLQLLFYSVGIGQISSEVPQNLSASRPQDRQFILSSKKLLLSDSGFYLCAWSTLSGRAVSSTGELFFGEGSRLTVL.